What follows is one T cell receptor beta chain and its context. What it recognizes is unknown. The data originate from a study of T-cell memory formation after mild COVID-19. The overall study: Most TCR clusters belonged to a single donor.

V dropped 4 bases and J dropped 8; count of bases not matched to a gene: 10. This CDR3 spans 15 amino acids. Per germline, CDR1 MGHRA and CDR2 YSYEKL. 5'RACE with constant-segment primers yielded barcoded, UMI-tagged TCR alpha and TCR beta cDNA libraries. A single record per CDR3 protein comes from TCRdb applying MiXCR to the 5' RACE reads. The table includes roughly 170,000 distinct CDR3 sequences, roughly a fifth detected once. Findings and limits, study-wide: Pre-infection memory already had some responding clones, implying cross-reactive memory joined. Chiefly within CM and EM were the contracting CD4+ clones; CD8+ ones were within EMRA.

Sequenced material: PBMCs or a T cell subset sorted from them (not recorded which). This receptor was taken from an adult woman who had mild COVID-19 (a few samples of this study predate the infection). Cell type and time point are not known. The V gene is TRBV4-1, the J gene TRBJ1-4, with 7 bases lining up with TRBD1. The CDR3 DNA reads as TGCGCCAGCAGCCTCCCCGACAGGGTTGACGAAAAACTGTTTTTT. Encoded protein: CASSLPDRVDEKLFF.